A single sample is the source of the 7 T cell receptor beta chains below, sequenced in a study of response to subunit inactivated influenza vaccine (dated by TCRdb to the late 2010s). Library preparation used RT-PCR. The listed sequencing device is Illumina HiSeq 2500. The public reads were reanalyzed by TCRdb: fastp trimming at Q25, MiXCR alignment, in-frame beta chains only. CDR3 protein duplicates are merged, each entry listing the most common genes and DNA. In this sample the table shows about 800,000 distinct CDR3 sequences, 20% to 25% of which occur a single time. Of the sample, approximately 10% is held by the ten largest clones. The specimen was PBMCs from blood, collected roughly 5 days after vaccination. The origin of the receptors is a man in his forties or fifties who received an inactivated influenza vaccine. Donor details come from another sample of the same person, matched by shared clones.

This clonotype was picked up a small number of times. V is TRBV15 and J is TRBJ2-3; tentatively, D is TRBD2 (7 bases). Trimming shortened V by 0 bases and J by 0 bases, and 25 bases separated the two germline ends. The CDR3 is 21 residues long. In germline, CDR1 is LNHNV, CDR2 YYDKDF (reference sequence). CDR3 coding DNA: TGTGCCACCAGCAGAGATCTTCTGGCGGGGGCCGACTATTCTAGCACAGATACGCAGTATTTT. Its translation is CATSRDLLAGADYSSTDTQYF.

V and J are TRBV20-1 and TRBJ2-7, with 7 bases aligning to TRBD1. CDR1 DFQATT and CDR2 SNEGSKA come from the germline V gene (reference sequence). The CDR3 is 13 amino acids. J gave up 3 bases and V 6 bases, and 8 bases lay outside the gene matches. The CDR3 nucleotides are TGCAGTGCCGCACAGGGGAGCGGCTACGAGCAGTACTTC. It encodes CSAAQGSGYEQYF.

This clonotype was picked up a small number of times. The chain is built from TRBV28 and TRBJ2-3; D might be TRBD2 (5 bases). The V end was cut by 3 bases, the J end by 0 bases, with 19 bases between. The CDR3 is 18 amino acids. Per the germline V gene, CDR1 is MDHEN and CDR2 is SYDVKM. CDR3 sequence reads: CASSFLRFRGRSTDTQYF. The CDR3 nucleotides are TGTGCCAGCAGTTTCTTACGATTCCGTGGGAGAAGCACAGATACGCAGTATTTT.

The V gene is TRBV3-1, the J gene TRBJ1-1, with 8 nucleotides matching TRBD1. V gave up 11 bases and J gave up 1 base; unmatched junction bases: 21. This CDR3 region has 18 residues. The germline V gene has CDR1 LGHDT and CDR2 YNNKEL (reference sequence). The CDR3 bases are TGTGCCTTCAGTCCCGCCGACAGGGGCAGTCGGGCGAACACTGAAGCTTTCTTT. This codes for CAFSPADRGSRANTEAFF.

The J gene is TRBJ2-3, the V gene TRBV7-8; D possibly matches TRBD1 or TRBD2 (5 bases each). Germline values: CDR1 SGHVS, CDR2 FQNEAQ. The CDR3 runs to 15 residues. Trimming shortened V by 2 bases and J by 4 bases, and 13 bases separated the two germline ends. In DNA, the CDR3 is TGTGCCAGCAGCTTATGGTGGGGGTTACCAGATACGCAGTATTTT. Translated, it gives CASSLWWGLPDTQYF.

This clonotype was seen a few times. The chain recombines TRBV7-2 with TRBJ2-1; 7 bases match TRBD1. CDR1 is SGHTA, CDR2 FQGNSA, per germline. The junction had 7 bases not matched to a gene; V was cut back by 3 bases and J by 2 bases. The CDR3 extends over 16 amino acids. DNA for the CDR3: TGTGCCAGCAGCTTCTCCGGGACAGCAGCCTACAATGAGCAGTTCTTC. Its protein product is CASSFSGTAAYNEQFF.

The chain joins TRBV6-2 or TRBV6-3 to TRBJ1-1, with D uncertain. The V gene lost 6 bases and the J gene lost 4 bases, with 15 bases spanning the gap. The CDR3 is made up of 14 amino acids. Per germline, CDR1 MNHEY and CDR2 SVGEGT. CDR3 sequence: CASRQPVAGTEAFF. CDR3 nucleotide sequence: TGTGCCAGCAGACAGCCGGTGGCCGGCACTGAAGCTTTCTTT.